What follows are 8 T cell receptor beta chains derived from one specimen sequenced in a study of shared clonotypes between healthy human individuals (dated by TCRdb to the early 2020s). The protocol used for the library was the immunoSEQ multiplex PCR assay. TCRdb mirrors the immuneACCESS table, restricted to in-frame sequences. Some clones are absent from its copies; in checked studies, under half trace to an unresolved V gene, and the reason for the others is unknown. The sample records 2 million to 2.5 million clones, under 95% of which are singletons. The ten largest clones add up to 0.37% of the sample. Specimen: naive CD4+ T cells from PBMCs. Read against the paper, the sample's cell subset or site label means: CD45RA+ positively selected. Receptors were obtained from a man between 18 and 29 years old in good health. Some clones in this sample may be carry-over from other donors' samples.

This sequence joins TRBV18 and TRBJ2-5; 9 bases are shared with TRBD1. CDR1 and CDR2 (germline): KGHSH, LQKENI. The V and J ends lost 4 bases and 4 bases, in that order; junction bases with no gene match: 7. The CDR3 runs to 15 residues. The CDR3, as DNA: TGTGCCAGCTCACAACCGGGACAGGGTGGAGAGACCCAGTACTTC. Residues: CASSQPGQGGETQYF.

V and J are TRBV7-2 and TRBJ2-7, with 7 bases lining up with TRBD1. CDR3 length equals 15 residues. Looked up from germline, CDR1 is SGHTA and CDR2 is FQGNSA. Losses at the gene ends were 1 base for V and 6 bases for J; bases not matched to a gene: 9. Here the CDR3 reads CASSLGSTGLREQYF. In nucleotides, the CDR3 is TGTGCCAGCAGCTTAGGGTCGACAGGGCTCCGCGAGCAGTACTTC.

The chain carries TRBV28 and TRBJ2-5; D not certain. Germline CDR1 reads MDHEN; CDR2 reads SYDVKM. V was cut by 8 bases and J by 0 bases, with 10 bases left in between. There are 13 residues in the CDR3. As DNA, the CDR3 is TGTGCCAGCCACCCCCCGTACCAAGAGACCCAGTACTTC. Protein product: CASHPPYQETQYF.

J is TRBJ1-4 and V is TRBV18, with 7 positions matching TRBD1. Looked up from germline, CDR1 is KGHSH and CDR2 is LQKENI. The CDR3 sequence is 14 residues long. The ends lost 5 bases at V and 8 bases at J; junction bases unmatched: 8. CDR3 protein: CASSTGDSREKLFF. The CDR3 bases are TGTGCCAGCTCAACGGGGGACAGTCGAGAAAAACTGTTTTTT.

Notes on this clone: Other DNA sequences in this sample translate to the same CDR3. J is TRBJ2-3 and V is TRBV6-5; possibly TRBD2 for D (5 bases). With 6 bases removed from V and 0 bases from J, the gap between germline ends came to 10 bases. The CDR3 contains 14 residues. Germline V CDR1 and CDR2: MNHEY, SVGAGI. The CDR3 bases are TGTGCCAGCAGGCTAGCAGCTAGCACAGATACGCAGTATTTT. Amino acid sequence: CASRLAASTDTQYF.

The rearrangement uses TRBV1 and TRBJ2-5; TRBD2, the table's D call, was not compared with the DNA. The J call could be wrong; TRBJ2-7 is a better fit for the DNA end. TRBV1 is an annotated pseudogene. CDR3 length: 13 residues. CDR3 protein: CTSSPPTTYEQYF. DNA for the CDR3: TGCACCAGCAGCCCCCCCACTACCTACGAGCAGTACTTC.

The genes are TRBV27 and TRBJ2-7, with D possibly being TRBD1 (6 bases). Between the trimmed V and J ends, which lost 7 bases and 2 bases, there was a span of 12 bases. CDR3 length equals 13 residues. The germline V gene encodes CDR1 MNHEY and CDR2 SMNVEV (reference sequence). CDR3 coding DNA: TGTGCCAGCAAAATGGGGGCCCCCTACGAGCAGTACTTC. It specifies CASKMGAPYEQYF.

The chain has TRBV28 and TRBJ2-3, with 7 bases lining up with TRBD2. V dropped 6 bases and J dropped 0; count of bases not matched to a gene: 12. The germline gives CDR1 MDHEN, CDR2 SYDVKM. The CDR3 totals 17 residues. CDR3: CASSGGGLVTSTDTQYF. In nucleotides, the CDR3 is TGTGCCAGCAGCGGCGGAGGACTAGTAACTAGCACAGATACGCAGTATTTT.